This T cell receptor (beta chain) was retrieved from a study of cytomegalovirus exposure and HLA in healthy donors. Study context: The study's early data release held roughly 91 million unique TCRs from HLA-typed donors. Findings of the study overall: Reports state that TCR beta sequences accurately predicted most subjects' HLA-A and HLA-B alleles. The study recorded 160 or so TCR beta chains that were cytomegalovirus-associated.

As for this clone: Its target is unknown.

The PCR contained 60 Vbeta and 13 Jbeta primers. Repertoires were generated with immunoSEQ multiplex PCR, while TCRdb's copy carries only in-frame clones and drops some. The sample holds about 110,000 clones, about 70% seen once. The CDR3 is made up of 12 amino acids. Trimming took off 0 bases at V and 5 bases at J, with 7 bases between the two ends. Germline CDR1 and CDR2: GTSNPN and SVGIG (reference sequence). Despite likely unrecorded immune exposures, the donors were nominally healthy at the time of sampling. The sequenced sample was PBMCs. This chain uses TRBV30 with TRBJ1-1, with D unclear. This receptor was obtained from a female donor in good health and CMV-seronegative. CDR3 sequence reads: CAWSVLWTEAFF. CDR3 DNA sequence: TGTGCCTGGAGTGTACTTTGGACTGAAGCTTTCTTT.